This TCR beta chain derives from a study of cytomegalovirus exposure and HLA in healthy donors. General study results and limits: Sequencing likely caused a cluster of highly shared sequence variants. Across donors, sequencing depth was assumed by presence/absence analyses to be roughly uniform.

This clone has only a few counts. Its antigen is not known. Primers for the PCR totalled 60 Vbeta and 13 Jbeta. Using immunoSEQ multiplex PCR, the repertoire was profiled, and TCRdb retains in-frame clones only, with some absent. The table shows 93,000 or so clones, with approximately 73% occurring only once. The TCR comes from a woman under 30 in good health and CMV-seropositive. The sample was PBMCs.

CDR3 bases: TGTGCCAGCAGTGAAGCGGGACAGGGTATTCATACGCAGTATTTT. It codes for CASSEAGQGIHTQYF. J is TRBJ2-3 and V is TRBV6-1, with 9 bases fitting TRBD1. The CDR3 length is 15 residues. Germline CDR1 reads MNHNS; CDR2 reads SASEGT. The ends lost 0 bases at V and 7 bases at J; junction bases unmatched: 5.